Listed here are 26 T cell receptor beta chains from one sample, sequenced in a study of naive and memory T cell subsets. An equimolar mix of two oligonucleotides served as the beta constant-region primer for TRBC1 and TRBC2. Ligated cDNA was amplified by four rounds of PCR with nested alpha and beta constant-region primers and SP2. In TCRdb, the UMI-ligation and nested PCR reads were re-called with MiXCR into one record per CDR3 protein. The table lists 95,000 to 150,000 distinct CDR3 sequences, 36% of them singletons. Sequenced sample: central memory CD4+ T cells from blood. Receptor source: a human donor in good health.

Here the CDR3 DNA reads TGTGCCAGTACCCAAGGTCGGGGCTCTGGAAACACCATATATTTT. It codes for CASTQGRGSGNTIYF. The chain couples TRBV19 to TRBJ1-3; D is unresolved. This CDR3 is built from 15 residues. V was clipped by 7 bases and J by 0 bases, with 13 bases between them. Germline CDR1 LNHDA, CDR2 SQIVND (reference sequence).

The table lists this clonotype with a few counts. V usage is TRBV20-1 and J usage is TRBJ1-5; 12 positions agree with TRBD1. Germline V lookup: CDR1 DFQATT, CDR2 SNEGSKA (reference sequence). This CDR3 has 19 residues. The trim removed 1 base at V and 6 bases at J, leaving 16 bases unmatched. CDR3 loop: CSARAGVGQGAGVGQPQHF. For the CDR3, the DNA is TGCAGTGCTAGAGCCGGGGTGGGACAGGGGGCTGGAGTGGGTCAGCCCCAGCATTTT.

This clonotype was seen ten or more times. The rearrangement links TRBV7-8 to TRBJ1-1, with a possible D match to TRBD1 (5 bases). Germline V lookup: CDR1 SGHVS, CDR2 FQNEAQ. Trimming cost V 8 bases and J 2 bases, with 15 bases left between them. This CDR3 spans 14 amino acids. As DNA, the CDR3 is TGTGCCAGCCAGCTAAAAACAGGCAACACTGAAGCTTTCTTT. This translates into CASQLKTGNTEAFF.

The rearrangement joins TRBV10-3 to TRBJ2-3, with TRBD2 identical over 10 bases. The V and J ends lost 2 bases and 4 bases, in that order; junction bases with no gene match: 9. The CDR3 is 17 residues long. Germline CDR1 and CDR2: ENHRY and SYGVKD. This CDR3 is CAISELKAGGPPDTQYF. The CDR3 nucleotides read TGTGCCATCAGTGAGCTCAAAGCGGGAGGGCCCCCAGATACGCAGTATTTT.

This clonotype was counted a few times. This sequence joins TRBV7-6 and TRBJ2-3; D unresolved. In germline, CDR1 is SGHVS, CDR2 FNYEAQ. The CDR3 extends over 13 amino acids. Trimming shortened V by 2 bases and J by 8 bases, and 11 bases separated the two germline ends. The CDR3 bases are TGTGCCAGCAGCTTAAGCTCCACCAGTACGCAGTATTTT. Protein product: CASSLSSTSTQYF.

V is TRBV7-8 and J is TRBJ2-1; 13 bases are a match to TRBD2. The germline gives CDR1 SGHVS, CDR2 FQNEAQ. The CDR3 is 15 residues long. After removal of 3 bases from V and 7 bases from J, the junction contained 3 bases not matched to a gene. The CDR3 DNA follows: TGTGCCAGCAGCTTGCCGGGACTAGCGGGGAATGAGCAGTTCTTC. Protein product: CASSLPGLAGNEQFF.

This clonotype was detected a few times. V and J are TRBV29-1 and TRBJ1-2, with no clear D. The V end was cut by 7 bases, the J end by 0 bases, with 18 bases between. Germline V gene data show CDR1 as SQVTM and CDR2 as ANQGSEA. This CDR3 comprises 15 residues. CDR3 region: CSARDTAATNYGYTF. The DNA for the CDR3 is TGCAGCGCTAGGGATACAGCGGCTACTAACTATGGCTACACCTTC.

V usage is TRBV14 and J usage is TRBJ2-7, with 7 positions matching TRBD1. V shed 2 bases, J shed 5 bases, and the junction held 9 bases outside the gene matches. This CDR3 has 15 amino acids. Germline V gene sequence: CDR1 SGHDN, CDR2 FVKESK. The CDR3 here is CASSQLTGFPNEQYF. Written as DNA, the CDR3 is TGTGCCAGCAGCCAACTGACAGGGTTCCCCAACGAGCAGTACTTC.

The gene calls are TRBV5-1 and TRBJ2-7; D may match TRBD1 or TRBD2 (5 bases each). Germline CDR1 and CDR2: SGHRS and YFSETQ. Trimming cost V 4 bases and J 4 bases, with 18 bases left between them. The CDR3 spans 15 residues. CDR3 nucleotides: TGCGCCAGCAGCCAAGCAGGGAGTTCACTATACGAGCAGTACTTC. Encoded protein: CASSQAGSSLYEQYF.

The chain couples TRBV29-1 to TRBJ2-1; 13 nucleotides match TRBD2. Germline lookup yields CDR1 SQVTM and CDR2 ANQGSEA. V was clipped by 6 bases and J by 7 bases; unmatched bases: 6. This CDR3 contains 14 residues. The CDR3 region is CSVPGLAGYNEQFF. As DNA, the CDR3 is TGCAGCGTGCCGGGACTAGCGGGATATAATGAGCAGTTCTTC.

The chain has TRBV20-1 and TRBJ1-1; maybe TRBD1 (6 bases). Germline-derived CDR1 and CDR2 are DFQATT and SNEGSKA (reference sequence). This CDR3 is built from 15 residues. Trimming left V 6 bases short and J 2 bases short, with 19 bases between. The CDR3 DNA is TGCAGTGCCAAATACAGGGCCCTATCCAACACTGAAGCTTTCTTT. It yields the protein CSAKYRALSNTEAFF.

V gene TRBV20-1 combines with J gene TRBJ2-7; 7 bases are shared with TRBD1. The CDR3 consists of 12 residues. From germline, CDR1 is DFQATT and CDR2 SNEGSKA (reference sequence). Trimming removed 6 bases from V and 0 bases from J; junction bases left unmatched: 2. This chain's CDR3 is CSARQGSYEQYF. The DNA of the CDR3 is TGCAGTGCAAGACAGGGCTCCTACGAGCAGTACTTC.

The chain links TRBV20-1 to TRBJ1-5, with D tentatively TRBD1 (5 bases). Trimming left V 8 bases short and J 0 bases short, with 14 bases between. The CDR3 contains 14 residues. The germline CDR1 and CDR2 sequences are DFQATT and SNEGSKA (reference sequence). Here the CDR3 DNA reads TGCAGTACTACTAGTGGGGGTAGCAATCAGCCCCAGCATTTT. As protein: CSTTSGGSNQPQHF.

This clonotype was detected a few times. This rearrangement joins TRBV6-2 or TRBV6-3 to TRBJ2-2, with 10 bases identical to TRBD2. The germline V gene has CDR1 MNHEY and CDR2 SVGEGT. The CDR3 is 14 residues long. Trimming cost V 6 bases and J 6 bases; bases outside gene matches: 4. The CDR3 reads CASRSSGSAGELFF. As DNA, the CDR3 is TGTGCCAGCAGATCTAGCGGGAGCGCCGGGGAGCTGTTTTTT.

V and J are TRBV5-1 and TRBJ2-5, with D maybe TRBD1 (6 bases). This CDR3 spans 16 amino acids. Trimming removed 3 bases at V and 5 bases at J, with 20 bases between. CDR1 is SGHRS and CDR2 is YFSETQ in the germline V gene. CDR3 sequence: CASSWALQGIRETQYF. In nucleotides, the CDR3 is TGCGCCAGCAGCTGGGCGTTACAGGGAATTAGGGAGACCCAGTACTTC.

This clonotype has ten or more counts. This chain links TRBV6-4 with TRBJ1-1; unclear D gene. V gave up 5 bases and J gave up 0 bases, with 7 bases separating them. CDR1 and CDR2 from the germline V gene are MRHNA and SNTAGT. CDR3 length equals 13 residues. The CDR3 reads CASSFGMNTEAFF. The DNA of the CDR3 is TGTGCCAGCAGTTTTGGTATGAACACTGAAGCTTTCTTT.

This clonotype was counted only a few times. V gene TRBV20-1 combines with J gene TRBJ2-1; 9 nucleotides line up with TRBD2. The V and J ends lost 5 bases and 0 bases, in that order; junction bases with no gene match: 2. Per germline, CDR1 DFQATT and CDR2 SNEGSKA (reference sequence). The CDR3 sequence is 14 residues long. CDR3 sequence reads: CSALSGSSYNEQFF. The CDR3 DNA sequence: TGCAGTGCTCTTAGCGGGAGCTCCTACAATGAGCAGTTCTTC.

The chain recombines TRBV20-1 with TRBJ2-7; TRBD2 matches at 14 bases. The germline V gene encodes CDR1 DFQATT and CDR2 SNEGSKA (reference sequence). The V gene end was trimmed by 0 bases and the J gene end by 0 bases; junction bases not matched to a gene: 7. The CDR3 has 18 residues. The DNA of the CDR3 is TGCAGTGCTAGAGATCGGAGACTAGCGGGAGGGAGCTCCTACGAGCAGTACTTC. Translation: CSARDRRLAGGSSYEQYF.

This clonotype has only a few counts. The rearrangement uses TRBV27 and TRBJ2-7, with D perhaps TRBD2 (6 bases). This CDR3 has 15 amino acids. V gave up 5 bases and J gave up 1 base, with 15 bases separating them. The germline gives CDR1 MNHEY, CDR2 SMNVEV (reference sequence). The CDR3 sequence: CASSTSPGLSYEQYF. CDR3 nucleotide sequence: TGTGCCAGCAGTACCAGTCCGGGACTTTCCTACGAGCAGTACTTC.

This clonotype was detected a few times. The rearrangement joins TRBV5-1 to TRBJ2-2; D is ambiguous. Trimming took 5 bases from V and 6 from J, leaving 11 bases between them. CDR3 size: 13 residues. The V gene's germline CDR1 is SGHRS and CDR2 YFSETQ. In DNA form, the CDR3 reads TGCGCCAGCAGTTACGCCTGGTCCGGGGAGCTGTTTTTT. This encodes CASSYAWSGELFF. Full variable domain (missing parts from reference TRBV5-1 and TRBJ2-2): KAGVTQTPRYLIKTRGQQVTLSCSPISGHRSVSWYQQTPGQGLQFLFEYFSETQRNKGNFPGRFSGRQFSNSRSEMNVSTLELGDSALYLCASSYAWSGELFFGEGSRLTVL.

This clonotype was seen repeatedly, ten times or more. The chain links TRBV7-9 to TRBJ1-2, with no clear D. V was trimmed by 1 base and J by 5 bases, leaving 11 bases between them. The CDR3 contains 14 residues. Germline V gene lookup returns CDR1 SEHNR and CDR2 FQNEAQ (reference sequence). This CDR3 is CASSLGDARYGYTF. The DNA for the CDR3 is TGTGCCAGCAGCTTAGGAGATGCCAGATATGGCTACACCTTC. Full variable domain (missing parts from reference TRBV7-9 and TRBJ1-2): DTGVSQNPRHKITKRGQNVTFRCDPISEHNRLYWYRQTLGQGPEFLTYFQNEAQLEKSRLLSDRFSAERPKGSFSTLEIQRTEQGDSAMYLCASSLGDARYGYTFGSGTRLTVV.

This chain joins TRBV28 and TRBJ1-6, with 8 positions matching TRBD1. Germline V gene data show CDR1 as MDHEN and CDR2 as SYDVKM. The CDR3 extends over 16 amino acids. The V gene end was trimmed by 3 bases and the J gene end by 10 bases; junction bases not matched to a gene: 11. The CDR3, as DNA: TGTGCCAGCAGTTTTTCCACAGGGGGATTAGGATCACCCCTCCACTTT. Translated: CASSFSTGGLGSPLHF.

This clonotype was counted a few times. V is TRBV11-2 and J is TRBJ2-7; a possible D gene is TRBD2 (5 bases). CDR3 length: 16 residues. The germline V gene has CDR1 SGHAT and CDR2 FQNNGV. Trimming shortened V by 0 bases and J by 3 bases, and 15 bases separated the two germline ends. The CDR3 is CASSLETRAGRYEQYF. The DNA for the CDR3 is TGTGCCAGCAGCTTAGAGACGCGGGCTGGACGCTACGAGCAGTACTTC. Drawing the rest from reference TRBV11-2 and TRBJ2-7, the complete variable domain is EAGVAQSPRYKIIEKRQSVAFWCNPISGHATLYWYQQILGQGPKLLIQFQNNGVVDDSQLPKDRFSAERLKGVDSTLKIQPAKLEDSAVYLCASSLETRAGRYEQYFGPGTRLTVT.

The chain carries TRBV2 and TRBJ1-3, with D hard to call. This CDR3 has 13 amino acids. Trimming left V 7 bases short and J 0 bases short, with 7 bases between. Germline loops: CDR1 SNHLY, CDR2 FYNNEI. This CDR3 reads CASILLSGNTIYF. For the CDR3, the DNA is TGTGCCAGCATCCTCCTCTCTGGAAACACCATATATTTT.

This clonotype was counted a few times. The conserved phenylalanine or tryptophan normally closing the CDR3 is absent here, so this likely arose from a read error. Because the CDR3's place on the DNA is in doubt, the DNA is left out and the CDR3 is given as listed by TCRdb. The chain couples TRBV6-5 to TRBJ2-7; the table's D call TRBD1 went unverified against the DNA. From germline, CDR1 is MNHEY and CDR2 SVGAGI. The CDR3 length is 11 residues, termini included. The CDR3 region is CASSYAGTVRS.

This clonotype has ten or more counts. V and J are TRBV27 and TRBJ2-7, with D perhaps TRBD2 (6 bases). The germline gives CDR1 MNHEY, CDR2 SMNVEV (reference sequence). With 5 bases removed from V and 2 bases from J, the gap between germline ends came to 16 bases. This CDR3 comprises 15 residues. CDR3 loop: CASSPLNSGTYEQYF. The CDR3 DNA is TGTGCCAGCAGTCCACTAAATAGCGGAACCTACGAGCAGTACTTC.